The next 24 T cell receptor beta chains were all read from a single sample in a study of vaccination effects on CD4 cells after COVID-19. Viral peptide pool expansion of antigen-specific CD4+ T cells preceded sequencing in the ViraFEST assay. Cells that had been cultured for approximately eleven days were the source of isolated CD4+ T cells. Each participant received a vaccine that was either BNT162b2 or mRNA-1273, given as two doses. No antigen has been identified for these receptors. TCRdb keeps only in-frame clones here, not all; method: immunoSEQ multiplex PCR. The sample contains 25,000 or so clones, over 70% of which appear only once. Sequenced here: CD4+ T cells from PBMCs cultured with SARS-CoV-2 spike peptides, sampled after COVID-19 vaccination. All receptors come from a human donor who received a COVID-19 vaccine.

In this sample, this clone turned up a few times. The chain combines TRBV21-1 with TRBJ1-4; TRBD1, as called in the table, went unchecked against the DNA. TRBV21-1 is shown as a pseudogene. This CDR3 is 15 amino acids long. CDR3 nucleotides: TGTGCCAGCAGAATAGAACAGGATGATAATGAAAAACTGTTTTTT. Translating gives CASRIEQDDNEKLFF.

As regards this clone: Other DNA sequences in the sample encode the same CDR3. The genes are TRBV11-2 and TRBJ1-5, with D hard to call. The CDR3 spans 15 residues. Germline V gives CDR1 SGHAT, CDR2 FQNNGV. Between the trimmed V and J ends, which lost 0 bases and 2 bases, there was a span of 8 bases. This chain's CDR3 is CASSLDRGGNQPQHF. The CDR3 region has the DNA TGTGCCAGCAGCTTAGATCGGGGAGGCAATCAGCCCCAGCATTTT. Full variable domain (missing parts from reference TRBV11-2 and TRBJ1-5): EAGVAQSPRYKIIEKRQSVAFWCNPISGHATLYWYQQILGQGPKLLIQFQNNGVVDDSQLPKDRFSAERLKGVDSTLKIQPAKLEDSAVYLCASSLDRGGNQPQHFGDGTRLSIL.

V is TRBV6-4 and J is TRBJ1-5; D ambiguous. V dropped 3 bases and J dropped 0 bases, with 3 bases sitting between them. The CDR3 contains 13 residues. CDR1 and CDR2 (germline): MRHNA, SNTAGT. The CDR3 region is CASSEHSNQPQHF. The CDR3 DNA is TGTGCCAGCAGTGAACATAGCAATCAGCCCCAGCATTTT.

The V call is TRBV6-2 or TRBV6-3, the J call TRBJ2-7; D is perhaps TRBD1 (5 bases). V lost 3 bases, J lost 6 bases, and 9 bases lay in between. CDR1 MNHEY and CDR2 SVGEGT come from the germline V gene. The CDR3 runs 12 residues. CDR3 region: CASSYQGREQYF. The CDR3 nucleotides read TGTGCCAGCAGTTATCAGGGTCGCGAGCAGTACTTC.

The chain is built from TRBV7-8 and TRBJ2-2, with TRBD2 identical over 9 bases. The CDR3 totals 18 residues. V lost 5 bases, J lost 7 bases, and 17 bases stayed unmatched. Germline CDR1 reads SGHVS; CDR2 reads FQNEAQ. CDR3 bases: TGTGCCAGCAGCGATAGGGCGCTAGCGGGGAGATCTATCGGGGAGCTGTTTTTT. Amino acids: CASSDRALAGRSIGELFF.

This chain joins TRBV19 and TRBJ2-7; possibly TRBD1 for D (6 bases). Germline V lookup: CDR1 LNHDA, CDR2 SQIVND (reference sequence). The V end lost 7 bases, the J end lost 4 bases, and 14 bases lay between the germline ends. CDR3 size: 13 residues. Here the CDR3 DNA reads TGTGCCAGTATGGACAGTAACTTATACGAGCAGTACTTC. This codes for CASMDSNLYEQYF.

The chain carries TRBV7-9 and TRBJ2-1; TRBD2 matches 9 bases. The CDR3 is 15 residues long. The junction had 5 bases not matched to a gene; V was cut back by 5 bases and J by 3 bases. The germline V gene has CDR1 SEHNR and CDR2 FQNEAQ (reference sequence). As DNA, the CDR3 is TGTGCCAGCAGCCCGACTAGCGGCCTCTACAATGAGCAGTTCTTC. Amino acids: CASSPTSGLYNEQFF.

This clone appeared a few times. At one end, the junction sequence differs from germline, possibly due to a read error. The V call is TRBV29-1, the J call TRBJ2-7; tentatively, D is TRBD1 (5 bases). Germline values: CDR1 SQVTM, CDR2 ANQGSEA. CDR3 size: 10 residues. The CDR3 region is CSVENGLRVF. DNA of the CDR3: TGCAGCGTTGAGAACGGGCTCAGGGTCTTC.

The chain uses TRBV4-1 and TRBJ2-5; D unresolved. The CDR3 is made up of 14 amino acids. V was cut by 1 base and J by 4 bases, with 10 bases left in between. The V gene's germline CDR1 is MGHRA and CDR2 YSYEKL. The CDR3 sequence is CASSQAVPRETQYF. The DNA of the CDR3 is TGCGCCAGCAGCCAAGCGGTACCCCGAGAGACCCAGTACTTC.

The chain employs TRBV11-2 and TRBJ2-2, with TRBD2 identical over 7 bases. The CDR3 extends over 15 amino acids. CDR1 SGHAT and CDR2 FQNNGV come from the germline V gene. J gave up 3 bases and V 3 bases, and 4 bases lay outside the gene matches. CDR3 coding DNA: TGTGCCAGCAGCTTGCGGGAGACCCACACCGGGGAGCTGTTTTTT. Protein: CASSLRETHTGELFF.

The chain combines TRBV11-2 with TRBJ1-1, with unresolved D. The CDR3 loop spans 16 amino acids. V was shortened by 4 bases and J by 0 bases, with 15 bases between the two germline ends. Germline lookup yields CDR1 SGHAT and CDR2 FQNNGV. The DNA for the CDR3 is TGTGCCAGCAGCTATAAAGCCGGGCTTATGAACACTGAAGCTTTCTTT. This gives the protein CASSYKAGLMNTEAFF. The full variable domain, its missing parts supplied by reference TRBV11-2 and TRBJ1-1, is EAGVAQSPRYKIIEKRQSVAFWCNPISGHATLYWYQQILGQGPKLLIQFQNNGVVDDSQLPKDRFSAERLKGVDSTLKIQPAKLEDSAVYLCASSYKAGLMNTEAFFGQGTRLTVV.

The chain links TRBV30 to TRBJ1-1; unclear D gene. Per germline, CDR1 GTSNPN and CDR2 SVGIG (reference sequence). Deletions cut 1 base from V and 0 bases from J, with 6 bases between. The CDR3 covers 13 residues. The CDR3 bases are TGTGCCTGGAGTGGTGATATGAACACTGAAGCTTTCTTT. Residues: CAWSGDMNTEAFF.

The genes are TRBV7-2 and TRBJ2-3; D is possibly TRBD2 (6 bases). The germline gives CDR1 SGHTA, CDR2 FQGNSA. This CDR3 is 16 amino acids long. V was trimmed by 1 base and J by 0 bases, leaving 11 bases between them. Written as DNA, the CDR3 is TGTGCCAGCAGCTTAGTCGTAGCGGCTAGCACAGATACGCAGTATTTT. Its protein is CASSLVVAASTDTQYF. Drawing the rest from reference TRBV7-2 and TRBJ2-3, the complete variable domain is GAGVSQSPSNKVTEKGKDVELRCDPISGHTALYWYRQSLGQGLEFLIYFQGNSAPDKSGLPSDRFSAERTGGSVSTLTIQRTQQEDSAVYLCASSLVVAASTDTQYFGPGTRLTVL.

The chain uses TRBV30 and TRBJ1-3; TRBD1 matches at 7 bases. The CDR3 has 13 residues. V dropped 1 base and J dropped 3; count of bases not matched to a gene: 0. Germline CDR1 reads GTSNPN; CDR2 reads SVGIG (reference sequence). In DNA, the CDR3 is TGTGCCTGGAGTGGGACAGGTGGAAACACCATATATTTT. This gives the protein CAWSGTGGNTIYF.

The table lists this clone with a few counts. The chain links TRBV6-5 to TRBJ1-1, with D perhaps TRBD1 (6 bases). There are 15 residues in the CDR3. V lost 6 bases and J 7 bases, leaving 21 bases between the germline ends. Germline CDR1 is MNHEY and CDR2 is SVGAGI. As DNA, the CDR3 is TGTGCCAGCAGCGAGTCTGGGGGGCGCGTGGGTGAAGCTTTCTTT. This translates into CASSESGGRVGEAFF.

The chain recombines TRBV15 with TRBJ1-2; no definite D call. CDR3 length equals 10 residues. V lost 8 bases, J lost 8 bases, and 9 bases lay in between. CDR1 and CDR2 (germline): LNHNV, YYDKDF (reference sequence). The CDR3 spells CATERTGYTF. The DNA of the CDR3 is TGTGCCACCGAGAGGACGGGCTACACCTTC.

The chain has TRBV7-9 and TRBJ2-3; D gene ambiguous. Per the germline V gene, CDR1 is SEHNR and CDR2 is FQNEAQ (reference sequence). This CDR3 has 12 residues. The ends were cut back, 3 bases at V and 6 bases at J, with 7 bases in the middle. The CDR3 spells CASSFSGDTQYF. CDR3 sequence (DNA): TGTGCCAGCAGCTTCTCCGGGGATACGCAGTATTTT. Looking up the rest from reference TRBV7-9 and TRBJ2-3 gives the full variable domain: DTGVSQNPRHKITKRGQNVTFRCDPISEHNRLYWYRQTLGQGPEFLTYFQNEAQLEKSRLLSDRFSAERPKGSFSTLEIQRTEQGDSAMYLCASSFSGDTQYFGPGTRLTVL.

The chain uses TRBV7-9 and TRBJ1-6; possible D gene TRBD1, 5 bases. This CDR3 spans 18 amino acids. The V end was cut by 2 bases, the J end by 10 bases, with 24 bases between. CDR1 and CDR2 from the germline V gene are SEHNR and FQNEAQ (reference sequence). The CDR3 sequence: CASSLLYFRDGLGSPLHF. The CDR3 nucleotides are TGTGCCAGCAGCTTATTATATTTTCGGGACGGCCTGGGGTCACCCCTCCACTTT.

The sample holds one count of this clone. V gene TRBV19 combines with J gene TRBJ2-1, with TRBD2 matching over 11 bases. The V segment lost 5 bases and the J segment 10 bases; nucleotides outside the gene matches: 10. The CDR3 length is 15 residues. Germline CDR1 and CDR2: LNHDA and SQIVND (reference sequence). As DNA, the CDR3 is TGTGCCAGTAGTCCCCCGGTCATAGCGGGAGGGGAGCAGTTCTTC. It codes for CASSPPVIAGGEQFF. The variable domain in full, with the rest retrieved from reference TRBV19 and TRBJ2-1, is DGGITQSPKYLFRKEGQNVTLSCEQNLNHDAMYWYRQDPGQGLRLIYYSQIVNDFQKGDIAEGYSVSREKKESFPLTVTSAQKNPTAFYLCASSPPVIAGGEQFFGPGTRLTVL.

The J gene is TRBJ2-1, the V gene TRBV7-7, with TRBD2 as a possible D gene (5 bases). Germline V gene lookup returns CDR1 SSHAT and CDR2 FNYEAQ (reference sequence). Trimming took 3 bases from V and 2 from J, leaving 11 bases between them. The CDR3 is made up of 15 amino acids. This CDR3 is CASSLEAAPYNEQFF. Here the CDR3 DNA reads TGTGCCAGCAGCTTGGAAGCGGCCCCCTACAATGAGCAGTTCTTC.

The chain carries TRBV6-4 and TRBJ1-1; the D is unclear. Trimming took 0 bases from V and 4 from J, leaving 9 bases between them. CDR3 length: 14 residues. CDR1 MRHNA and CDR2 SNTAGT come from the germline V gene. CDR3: CASSDSSARTEAFF. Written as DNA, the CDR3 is TGTGCCAGCAGTGACTCAAGCGCACGCACTGAAGCTTTCTTT.

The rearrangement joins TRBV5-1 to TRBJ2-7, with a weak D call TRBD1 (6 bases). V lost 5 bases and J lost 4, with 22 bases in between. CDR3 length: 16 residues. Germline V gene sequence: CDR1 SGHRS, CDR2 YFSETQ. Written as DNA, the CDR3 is TGCGCCAGCAGTCTCCCTAACCACAGGGTTAGGTACGAGCAGTACTTC. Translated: CASSLPNHRVRYEQYF.

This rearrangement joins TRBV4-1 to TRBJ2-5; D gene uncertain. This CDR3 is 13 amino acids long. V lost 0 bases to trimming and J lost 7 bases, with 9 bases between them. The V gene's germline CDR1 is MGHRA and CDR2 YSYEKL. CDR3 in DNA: TGCGCCAGCAGCCAAGATTATACCGGGACCCAGTACTTC. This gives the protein CASSQDYTGTQYF.

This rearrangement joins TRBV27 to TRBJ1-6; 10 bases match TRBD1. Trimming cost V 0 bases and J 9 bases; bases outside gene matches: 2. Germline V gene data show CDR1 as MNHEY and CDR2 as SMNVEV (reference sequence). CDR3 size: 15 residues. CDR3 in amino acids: CASSLSGTGVSPLHF. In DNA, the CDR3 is TGTGCCAGCAGTTTATCCGGGACAGGGGTTTCACCCCTCCACTTT.